Below, 9 T cell receptor beta chains from the same sample are listed, as sequenced in a study of blood T cell repertoires in COVID-19. Sequencing used immunoSEQ multiplex PCR; TCRdb keeps in-frame clones, though not all of them. The sample records fewer than 200,000 clones, about 80% being singletons. Sequencing was performed on peripheral blood. Receptors were obtained from a human donor in a cohort sampled during active COVID-19.

In this sample, this clone turned up a few times. The rearrangement links TRBV7-2 to TRBJ2-3, with 9 bases identical to TRBD1. The V and J ends lost 2 bases and 5 bases, in that order; junction bases with no gene match: 5. The CDR3 runs to 15 residues. The germline CDR1 and CDR2 sequences are SGHTA and FQGNSA. In DNA, the CDR3 is TGTGCCAGCAGCTTAAGGGGGACAGGGCAAGATACGCAGTATTTT. Its translation is CASSLRGTGQDTQYF.

This clone was seen a single time. This rearrangement joins TRBV6-2 or TRBV6-3 to TRBJ2-7; possibly TRBD1 for D (6 bases). The CDR3 length is 16 residues. The ends were cut back, 5 bases at V and 0 bases at J, with 17 bases in the middle. CDR1 and CDR2 from the germline V gene are MNHEY and SVGEGT. The CDR3 region has the DNA TGTGCCAGCAGTACATATAACAGGGCATCCTCCTACGAGCAGTACTTC. Protein sequence: CASSTYNRASSYEQYF.

The V and J genes are TRBV5-4 and TRBJ2-5, with D possibly matching TRBD2 (6 bases). This CDR3 contains 14 residues. Trimming cost V 0 bases and J 5 bases, with 11 bases left between them. Per the germline V gene, CDR1 is SGHNT and CDR2 is YYREEE (reference sequence). In DNA, the CDR3 is TGTGCCAGCAGCTTGGATGTAGGGAGGGAGACCCAGTACTTC. This sequence encodes CASSLDVGRETQYF.

This clone was seen only once. The chain has TRBV27 and TRBJ1-6, with a possible D match to TRBD1 (6 bases). CDR1 and CDR2 from the germline V gene are MNHEY and SMNVEV (reference sequence). The CDR3 contains 17 residues. Deletions cut 4 bases from V and 0 bases from J, with 13 bases between. CDR3 in DNA: TGTGCCAGCAGTTCGGGGACACCGAGCTCCTATAATTCACCCCTCCACTTT. This codes for CASSSGTPSSYNSPLHF.

The V call is TRBV19, the J call TRBJ1-5, with 11 nucleotides matching TRBD1. CDR3 length: 14 residues. The J segment lost 3 bases and the V segment lost 9 bases, leaving 4 bases of the junction unmatched. Germline V gene lookup returns CDR1 LNHDA and CDR2 SQIVND (reference sequence). CDR3 amino acids: CASRDRGDNQPQHF. Here the CDR3 DNA reads TGTGCCAGCAGGGACAGGGGGGACAATCAGCCCCAGCATTTT. Drawing the rest from reference TRBV19 and TRBJ1-5, the complete variable domain is DGGITQSPKYLFRKEGQNVTLSCEQNLNHDAMYWYRQDPGQGLRLIYYSQIVNDFQKGDIAEGYSVSREKKESFPLTVTSAQKNPTAFYLCASRDRGDNQPQHFGDGTRLSIL.

The J gene is TRBJ1-2, the V gene TRBV3-1 (or the pseudogene TRBV3-2); 8 bases are a match to TRBD1. The length of the CDR3 is 15 residues. CDR1 is LGHDT and CDR2 is YNNKEL in the germline V gene (reference sequence). Trimming cost V 1 base and J 2 bases; bases outside gene matches: 3. The CDR3: CASSQGRTGNYGYTF. The CDR3 DNA follows: TGTGCCAGCAGCCAAGGTAGGACAGGGAACTATGGCTACACCTTC.

This chain connects TRBV7-2 to TRBJ2-1, with D maybe TRBD2 (5 bases). V dropped 6 bases and J dropped 6 bases, with 18 bases sitting between them. Germline-derived CDR1 and CDR2 are SGHTA and FQGNSA. The CDR3 covers 15 residues. CDR3 sequence (DNA): TGTGCCAGCAGTACAACCGGACTCCGACGCAATGAGCAGTTCTTC. Its translation is CASSTTGLRRNEQFF.

This clone has a single count. This chain links TRBV28 with TRBJ1-3, with D possibly TRBD1 on 6 matching bases. V lost 5 bases to trimming and J lost 0 bases, with 11 bases between them. The germline V gene encodes CDR1 MDHEN and CDR2 SYDVKM. The CDR3 sequence is 15 residues long. For the CDR3, the DNA is TGTGCCAGCAGTCGACAGGCCACCTCTGGAAACACCATATATTTT. As protein: CASSRQATSGNTIYF.

The rearrangement links TRBV27 to TRBJ2-7, with 9 bases aligning to TRBD1. Germline V gene lookup returns CDR1 MNHEY and CDR2 SMNVEV (reference sequence). V dropped 2 bases and J dropped 4; count of bases not matched to a gene: 6. This CDR3 is built from 15 residues. The CDR3 DNA follows: TGTGCCAGCAGTTTACGGGGACAGGGACTTTACGAGCAGTACTTC. It yields the protein CASSLRGQGLYEQYF.